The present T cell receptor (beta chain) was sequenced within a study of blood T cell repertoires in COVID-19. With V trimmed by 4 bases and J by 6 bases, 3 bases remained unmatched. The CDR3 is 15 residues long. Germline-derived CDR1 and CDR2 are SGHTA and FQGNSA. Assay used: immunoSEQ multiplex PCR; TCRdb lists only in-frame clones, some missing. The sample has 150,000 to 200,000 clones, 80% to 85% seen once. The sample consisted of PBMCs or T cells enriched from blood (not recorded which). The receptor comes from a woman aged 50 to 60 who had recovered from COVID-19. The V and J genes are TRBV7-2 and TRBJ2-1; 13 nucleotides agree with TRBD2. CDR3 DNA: TGTGCCAGCAGCTGGACTAGCGGGAGTTTCAATGAGCAGTTCTTC. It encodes CASSWTSGSFNEQFF.